These 16 T cell receptor beta chains were all obtained from the same sample, sequenced in a study of T cells expressing NK-cell markers. TCRdb reprocessed the 5' RACE reads and keeps a single row for each CDR3 protein, giving no DNA. Its table lists a few hundred thousand distinct CDR3 sequences. The material sequenced was blood T cells: a sorted CD56 or NKG2C T cell subset, CD4+ or CD8+ T cells, or bulk PBMC T cells (not recorded which). The receptors were gathered from a man aged 18-30 years in good health.

This chain connects TRBV29-1 to TRBJ2-1; TCRdb outputs TRBD2, but without DNA this stays unchecked. Germline CDR1 and CDR2: SQVTM and ANQGSEA. There are 16 residues in the CDR3. This chain's CDR3 is CSVEGRLALSYNEQFF.

This sequence joins TRBV12-3 or TRBV12-4 and TRBJ2-1; checking the TCRdb D call of TRBD2 is not possible without DNA. The CDR3 length is 14 residues. Here the CDR3 reads CASSSGLEYNEQFF.

The CDR3 region is CASSRELRGGNQPQHF. The chain combines TRBV12-3 or TRBV12-4 with TRBJ1-5; the TCRdb call, TRBD1, lacks DNA for checking. There are 16 residues in the CDR3.

The chain couples TRBV15 to TRBJ2-5; the TRBD2 assignment by TCRdb is unverifiable without DNA. Looked up from germline, CDR1 is LNHNV and CDR2 is YYDKDF (reference sequence). The length of the CDR3 is 14 residues. The CDR3 spells CATSRGGLRETQYF.

The rearrangement uses TRBV12-3 or TRBV12-4 and TRBJ2-3; no DNA is available, so the TRBD2 call from TCRdb remains unchecked. There are 16 residues in the CDR3. This chain's CDR3 is CASSLGAGRLADTQYF.

The chain links TRBV7-6 to TRBJ2-7; no DNA is available, so the TRBD2 call from TCRdb remains unchecked. Germline V gives CDR1 SGHVS, CDR2 FNYEAQ. The CDR3 spans 16 residues. The CDR3: CASSLNRLAETYEQYF. The full variable domain, its missing parts supplied by reference TRBV7-6 and TRBJ2-7, is GAGVSQSPRYKVTKRGQDVALRCDPISGHVSLYWYRQALGQGPEFLTYFNYEAQQDKSGLPNDRFSAERPEGSISTLTIQRTEQRDSAMYRCASSLNRLAETYEQYFGPGTRLTVT.

V and J are TRBV4-3 and TRBJ2-1. Germline V gene data show CDR1 as LGHNA and CDR2 as YSLEER. This CDR3 has 17 residues. The CDR3 sequence is CASSQDLAGSSYNEQFF.

The chain carries TRBV20-1 and TRBJ2-5. This CDR3 is 15 amino acids long. Looked up from germline, CDR1 is DFQATT and CDR2 is SNEGSKA (reference sequence). This chain's CDR3 is CSATGTSGSQETQYF.

This rearrangement joins TRBV11-1 to TRBJ2-1; with no DNA, the TCRdb D assignment of TRBD2 cannot be verified. The germline CDR1 and CDR2 sequences are SGHAT and FQDESV (reference sequence). The CDR3 totals 19 residues. The CDR3: CASSLFPSGRAVSGNEQFF.

This chain links TRBV5-6 with TRBJ1-1. The CDR3 is 17 amino acids. Germline V gene data show CDR1 as SGHDT and CDR2 as YYEEEE. The CDR3 loop is CASSVILTHRENTEAFF.

This sequence joins TRBV12-3 or TRBV12-4 and TRBJ2-3; TCRdb lists TRBD2, though no DNA is available to test this call. The CDR3 has 15 amino acids. CDR3 amino acids: CASSLIATSTDTQYF.

The chain is built from TRBV20-1 and TRBJ1-2; the TRBD1 assignment by TCRdb is unverifiable without DNA. The CDR3 runs 15 residues. Germline V CDR1 and CDR2: DFQATT, SNEGSKA (reference sequence). The CDR3 loop reads CSAEPTVQGGYGYTF.

This sequence joins TRBV12-3 or TRBV12-4 and TRBJ1-5; TCRdb reports TRBD1, a call that lacks DNA to check it against. This CDR3 region has 16 residues. CDR3: CASTRTGGLYNQPQHF.

This rearrangement joins TRBV20-1 to TRBJ2-7. Germline-derived CDR1 and CDR2 are DFQATT and SNEGSKA (reference sequence). CDR3 length: 13 residues. CDR3 protein: CSARWLGSYEQYF.

This chain uses TRBV3-1 with TRBJ2-1. Germline values: CDR1 LGHDT, CDR2 YNNKEL (reference sequence). The CDR3 sequence is 12 residues long. CDR3 sequence reads: CASSHGVGEQFF.

The CDR3 reads CASSLQRKNTGELFF. V is TRBV19 and J is TRBJ2-2; TCRdb selects TRBD2, and the lack of DNA leaves this call unchecked. This CDR3 is built from 15 residues. Looked up from germline, CDR1 is LNHDA and CDR2 is SQIVND (reference sequence).